This TCR beta chain was identified in a study of blood T cells in healthy people across ages. Study conclusions and caveats: Strongly correlated with naive T cell percentage was TCR beta diversity. It was held that the diversity estimates obtained from one million T cells were underestimates. Higher diversity and more naive CD4+ cells were features of long-lived donors, compared to aged donors.

Isolating PBMCs gave at least 6.5 million of these cells per sample. Turning to this clonotype: The target antigen is unknown.

Trimming took 1 base from V and 6 from J; bases not matched to a gene: 6. The CDR3 covers 15 residues. CDR1 LGHNT and CDR2 FRNRAP come from the germline V gene. It was with a sample-barcoded 5' primer and a J-beta primer mix that a second PCR of about 6 to 12 cycles was run. Each CDR3 protein is one row after TCRdb ran MiXCR on the 5' RACE reads. The table has about 800,000 distinct CDR3 sequences, 20% to 25% seen once. This same sample was also taken into another study, of T cells of mothers and their children.

The gene calls are TRBV12-5 and TRBJ2-1; 7 nucleotides match TRBD2. Sequenced sample: blood. The TCR originated in a boy between 5 and 17 years old in good health. The DNA for the CDR3 is TGTGCTAGTGGTTTGGGTCCAGCGGGAATCAATGAGCAGTTCTTC. This gives the protein CASGLGPAGINEQFF.